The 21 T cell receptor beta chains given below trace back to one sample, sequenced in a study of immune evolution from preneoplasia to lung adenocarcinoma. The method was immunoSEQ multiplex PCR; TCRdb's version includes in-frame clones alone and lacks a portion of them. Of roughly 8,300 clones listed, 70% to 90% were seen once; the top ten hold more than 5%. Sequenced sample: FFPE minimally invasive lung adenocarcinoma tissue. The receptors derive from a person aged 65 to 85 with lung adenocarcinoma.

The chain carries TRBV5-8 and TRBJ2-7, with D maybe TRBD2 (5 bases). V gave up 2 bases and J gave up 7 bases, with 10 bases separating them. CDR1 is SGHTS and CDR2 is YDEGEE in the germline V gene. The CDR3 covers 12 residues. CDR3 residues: CASSFRGREQYF. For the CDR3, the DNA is TGTGCCAGCAGCTTCCGGGGTCGGGAGCAGTACTTC.

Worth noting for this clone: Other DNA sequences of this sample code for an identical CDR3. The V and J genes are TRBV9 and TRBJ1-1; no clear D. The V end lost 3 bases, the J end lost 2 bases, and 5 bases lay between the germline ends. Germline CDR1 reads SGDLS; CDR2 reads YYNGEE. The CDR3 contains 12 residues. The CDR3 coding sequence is TGTGCCAGCAGCGGGTCCAACACTGAAGCTTTCTTT. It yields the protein CASSGSNTEAFF.

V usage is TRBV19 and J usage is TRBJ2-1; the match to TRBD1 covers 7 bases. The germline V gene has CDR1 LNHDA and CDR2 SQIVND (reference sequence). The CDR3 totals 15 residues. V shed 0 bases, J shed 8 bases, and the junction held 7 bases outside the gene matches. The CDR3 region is CASSIERGRGDEQFF. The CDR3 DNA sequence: TGTGCCAGTAGTATAGAGAGGGGGCGCGGAGATGAGCAGTTCTTC.

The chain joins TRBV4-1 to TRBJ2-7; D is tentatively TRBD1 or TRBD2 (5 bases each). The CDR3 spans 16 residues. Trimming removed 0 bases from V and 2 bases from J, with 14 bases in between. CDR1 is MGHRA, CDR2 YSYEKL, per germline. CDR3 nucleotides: TGCGCCAGCAGCCAAGAACCAGGGACGGTCCCCTACGAGCAGTACTTC. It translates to CASSQEPGTVPYEQYF.

The CDR3 nucleotides read TGTGCCAGCAGCTTAGATTCACCCCTCCACTTT. Translation: CASSLDSPLHF. The chain uses TRBV11-2 and TRBJ1-6; D is ambiguous. Trimming pared 0 bases from V and 9 bases from J, leaving 0 bases between. The CDR3 runs to 11 residues. Germline V CDR1 and CDR2: SGHAT, FQNNGV.

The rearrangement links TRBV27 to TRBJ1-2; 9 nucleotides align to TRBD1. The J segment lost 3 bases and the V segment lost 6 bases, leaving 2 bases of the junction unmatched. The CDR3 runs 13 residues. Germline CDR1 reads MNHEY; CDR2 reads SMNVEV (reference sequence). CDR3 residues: CASSRDRDYGYTF. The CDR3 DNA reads TGTGCCAGCAGCAGGGACAGGGACTATGGCTACACCTTC.

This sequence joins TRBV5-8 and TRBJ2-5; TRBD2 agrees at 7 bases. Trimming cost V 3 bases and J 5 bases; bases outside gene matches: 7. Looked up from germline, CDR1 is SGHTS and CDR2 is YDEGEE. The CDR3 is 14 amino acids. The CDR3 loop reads CASSWDYLVETQYF. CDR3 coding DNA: TGTGCCAGCAGCTGGGACTATCTAGTGGAGACCCAGTACTTC.

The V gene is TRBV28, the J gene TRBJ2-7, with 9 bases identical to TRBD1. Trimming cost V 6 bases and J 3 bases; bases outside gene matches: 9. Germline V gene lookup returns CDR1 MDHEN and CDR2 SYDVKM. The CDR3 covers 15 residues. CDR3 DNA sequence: TGTGCCAGCAGGCGCACCGGGACAGGGCGCTACGAGCAGTACTTC. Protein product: CASRRTGTGRYEQYF.

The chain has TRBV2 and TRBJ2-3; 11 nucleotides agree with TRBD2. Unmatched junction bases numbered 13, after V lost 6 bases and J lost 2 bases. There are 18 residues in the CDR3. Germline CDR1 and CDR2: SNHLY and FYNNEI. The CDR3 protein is CASSVTSGASLYTDTQYF. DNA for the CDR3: TGTGCCAGCAGCGTGACTAGCGGGGCCTCCCTTTACACAGATACGCAGTATTTT.

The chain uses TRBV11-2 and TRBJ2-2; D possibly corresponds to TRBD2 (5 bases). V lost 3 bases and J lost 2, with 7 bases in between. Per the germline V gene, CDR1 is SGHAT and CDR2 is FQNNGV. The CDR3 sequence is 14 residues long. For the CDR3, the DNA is TGTGCCAGCAGCTTCGGGGTTAACACCGGGGAGCTGTTTTTT. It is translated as CASSFGVNTGELFF.

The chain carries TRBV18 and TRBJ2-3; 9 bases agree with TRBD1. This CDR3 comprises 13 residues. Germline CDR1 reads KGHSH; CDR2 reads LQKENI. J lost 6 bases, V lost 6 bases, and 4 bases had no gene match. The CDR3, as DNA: TGTGCCAGCTCGGACAGGGGCCCCGATACGCAGTATTTT. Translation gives CASSDRGPDTQYF.

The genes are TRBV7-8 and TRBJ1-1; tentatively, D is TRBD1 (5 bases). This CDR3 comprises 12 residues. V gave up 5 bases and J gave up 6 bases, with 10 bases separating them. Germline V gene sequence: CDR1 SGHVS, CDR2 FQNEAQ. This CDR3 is CASSPTASEAFF. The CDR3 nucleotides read TGTGCCAGCAGCCCGACAGCGTCTGAAGCTTTCTTT.

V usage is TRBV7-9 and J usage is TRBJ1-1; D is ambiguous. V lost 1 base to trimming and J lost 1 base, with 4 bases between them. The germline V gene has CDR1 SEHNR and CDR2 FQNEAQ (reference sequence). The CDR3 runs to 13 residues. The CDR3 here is CASSLEANTEAFF. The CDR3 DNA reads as TGTGCCAGCAGCTTAGAGGCGAACACTGAAGCTTTCTTT.

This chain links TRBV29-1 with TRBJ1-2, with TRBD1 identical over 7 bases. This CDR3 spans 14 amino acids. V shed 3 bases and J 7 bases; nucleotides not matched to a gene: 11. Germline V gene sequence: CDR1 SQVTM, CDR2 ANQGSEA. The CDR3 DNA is TGCAGCGTTGATGGGCAGGGGGTTTCCTCTGGCTACACCTTC. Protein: CSVDGQGVSSGYTF.

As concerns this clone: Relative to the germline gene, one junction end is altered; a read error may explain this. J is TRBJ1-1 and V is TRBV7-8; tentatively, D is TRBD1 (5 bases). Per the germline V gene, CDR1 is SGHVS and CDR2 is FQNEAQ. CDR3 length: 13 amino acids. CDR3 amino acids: CASSLSRATEAFF. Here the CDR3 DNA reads TGTGCTAGCAGCTTAAGCAGGGCCACTGAAGCTTTCTTT.

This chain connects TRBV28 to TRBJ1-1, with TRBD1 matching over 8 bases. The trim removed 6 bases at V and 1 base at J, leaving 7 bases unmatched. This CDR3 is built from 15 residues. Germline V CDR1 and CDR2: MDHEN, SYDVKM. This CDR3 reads CASSPGGTGNTEAFF. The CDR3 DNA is TGTGCCAGCAGCCCAGGGGGCACGGGGAACACTGAAGCTTTCTTT.

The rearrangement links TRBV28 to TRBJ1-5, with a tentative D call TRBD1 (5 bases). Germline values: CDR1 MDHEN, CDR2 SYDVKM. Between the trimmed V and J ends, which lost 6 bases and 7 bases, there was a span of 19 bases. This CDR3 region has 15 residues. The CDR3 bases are TGTGCCAGCAGACCTCCCTTGGGGGAGAGGCAGCCCCAGCATTTT. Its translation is CASRPPLGERQPQHF.

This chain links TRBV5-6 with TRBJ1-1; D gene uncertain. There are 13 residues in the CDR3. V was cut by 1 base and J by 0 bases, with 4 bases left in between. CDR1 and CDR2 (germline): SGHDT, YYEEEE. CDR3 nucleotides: TGTGCCAGCAGCTTGTCCTTGAACACTGAAGCTTTCTTT. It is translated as CASSLSLNTEAFF.

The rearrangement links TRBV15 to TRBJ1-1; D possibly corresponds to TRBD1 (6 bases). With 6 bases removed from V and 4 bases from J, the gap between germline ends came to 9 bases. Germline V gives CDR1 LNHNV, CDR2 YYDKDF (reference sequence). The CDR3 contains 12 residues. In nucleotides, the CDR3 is TGTGCCACCAGTTACAGGGTCACTGAAGCTTTCTTT. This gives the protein CATSYRVTEAFF.

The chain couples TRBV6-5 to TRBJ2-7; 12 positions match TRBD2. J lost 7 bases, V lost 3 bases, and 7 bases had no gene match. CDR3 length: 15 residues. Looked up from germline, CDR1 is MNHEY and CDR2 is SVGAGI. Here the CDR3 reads CASSYSSGGGEEQYF. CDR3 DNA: TGTGCCAGCAGTTATTCTAGCGGGGGGGGCGAGGAGCAGTACTTC.

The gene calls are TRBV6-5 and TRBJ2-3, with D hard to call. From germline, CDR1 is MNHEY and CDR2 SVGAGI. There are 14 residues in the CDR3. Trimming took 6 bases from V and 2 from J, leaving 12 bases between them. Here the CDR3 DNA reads TGTGCCAGCAGGGAAAGGCTTCCCACAGATACGCAGTATTTT. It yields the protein CASRERLPTDTQYF.